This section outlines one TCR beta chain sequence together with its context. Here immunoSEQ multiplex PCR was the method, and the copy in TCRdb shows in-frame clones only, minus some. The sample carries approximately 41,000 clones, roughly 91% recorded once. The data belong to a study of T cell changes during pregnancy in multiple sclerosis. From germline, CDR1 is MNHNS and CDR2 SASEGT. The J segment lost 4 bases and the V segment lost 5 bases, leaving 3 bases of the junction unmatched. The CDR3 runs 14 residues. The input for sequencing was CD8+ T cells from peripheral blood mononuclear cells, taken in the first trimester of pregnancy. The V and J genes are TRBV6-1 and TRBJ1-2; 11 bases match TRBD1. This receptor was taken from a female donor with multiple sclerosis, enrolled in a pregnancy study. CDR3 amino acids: CASSLDRGPYGYTF. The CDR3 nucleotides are TGTGCCAGCAGTTTGGACAGGGGGCCCTATGGCTACACCTTC.